One and the same sample provided the 12 T cell receptor beta chains below, sequenced in a study of shared clonotypes between healthy human individuals. The table came from immunoSEQ multiplex PCR; TCRdb's copy has only in-frame clones and leaves some out. In the table there are more than 1 million clones, around 78% of which are singletons. The sequenced material came from memory CD4+ T cells from PBMCs. Regarding subset: CD45RA-negative fraction. These receptors were taken from a man aged 18 to 30 in good health. Some clones in this sample may be carry-over from other donors' samples.

This clone was picked up many times. J is TRBJ2-4 and V is TRBV15; 8 bases agree with TRBD1. This CDR3 region has 14 residues. The germline V gene encodes CDR1 LNHNV and CDR2 YYDKDF (reference sequence). J lost 4 bases, V lost 6 bases, and 5 bases had no gene match. The CDR3 sequence: CATSKTGGKNIQYF. DNA of the CDR3: TGTGCCACCAGTAAAACAGGGGGGAAAAACATTCAGTACTTC.

The chain carries TRBV5-1 and TRBJ2-5; TRBD2 matches 9 bases. V dropped 0 bases and J dropped 4; count of bases not matched to a gene: 16. CDR1 and CDR2 (germline): SGHRS, YFSETQ. CDR3 length: 19 amino acids. CDR3: CASSLGSGRTSVFLETQYF. The CDR3 DNA is TGCGCCAGCAGCTTGGGTAGCGGGAGAACATCGGTTTTTTTAGAGACCCAGTACTTC.

The chain combines TRBV28 with TRBJ2-7; 9 positions match TRBD2. Germline CDR1 is MDHEN and CDR2 is SYDVKM. V was clipped by 5 bases and J by 4 bases; unmatched bases: 9. The length of the CDR3 is 15 residues. This chain's CDR3 is CASSPSAGGRYEQYF. CDR3 DNA sequence: TGTGCCAGCAGTCCCTCAGCGGGAGGAAGATACGAGCAGTACTTC. Together with reference TRBV28 and TRBJ2-7, the CDR3 gives the full variable domain: DVKVTQSSRYLVKRTGEKVFLECVQDMDHENMFWYRQDPGLGLRLIYFSYDVKMKEKGDIPEGYSVSREKKERFSLILESASTNQTSMYLCASSPSAGGRYEQYFGPGTRLTVT.

Only one count was recorded for this clone. V and J are TRBV27 and TRBJ2-2; TRBD2 aligns across 8 bases. Germline V gives CDR1 MNHEY, CDR2 SMNVEV (reference sequence). The V and J ends lost 0 bases and 7 bases, in that order; junction bases with no gene match: 10. This CDR3 region has 17 residues. CDR3 protein: CASSLSGGRLRGGELFF. CDR3 DNA sequence: TGTGCCAGCAGTTTATCTGGCGGGAGGTTGAGGGGCGGGGAGCTGTTTTTT.

The chain joins TRBV28 to TRBJ2-4, with D possibly matching TRBD1 (6 bases). CDR3 length: 15 residues. Looked up from germline, CDR1 is MDHEN and CDR2 is SYDVKM. The V end was cut by 4 bases, the J end by 4 bases, with 14 bases between. CDR3 sequence reads: CASSSDRSQKNIQYF. CDR3 nucleotides: TGTGCCAGCAGTTCTGACAGGAGCCAGAAAAACATTCAGTACTTC.

The CDR3 reads CASSYSREGRTQYF. The CDR3 DNA follows: TGTGCCAGCAGTTACTCGCGGGAGGGCCGTACGCAGTATTTT. The V and J genes are TRBV6-5 and TRBJ2-3; 9 bases line up with TRBD2. V lost 0 bases to trimming and J lost 8 bases; unmatched junction nucleotides: 3. CDR1 MNHEY and CDR2 SVGAGI come from the germline V gene. This CDR3 region has 14 residues.

This chain joins TRBV6-5 and TRBJ2-7; tentative D call: TRBD2 (6 bases). This CDR3 contains 13 residues. Trimming cost V 4 bases and J 3 bases, with 10 bases left between them. The germline V gene has CDR1 MNHEY and CDR2 SVGAGI. The CDR3 sequence: CASSWDGSYEQYF. CDR3 bases: TGTGCCAGCAGTTGGGACGGGAGCTACGAGCAGTACTTC.

The table lists this clone with many counts. The J gene is TRBJ1-2, the V gene TRBV14, with D perhaps matching TRBD1 (5 bases). The CDR3 runs 12 residues. Trimming cost V 4 bases and J 7 bases, with 10 bases left between them. Looked up from germline, CDR1 is SGHDN and CDR2 is FVKESK. CDR3 bases: TGTGCCAGCAGCCCAGGGAACATTGGCTACACCTTC. Protein: CASSPGNIGYTF.

This chain connects TRBV12-5 to TRBJ2-2; unclear D gene. Germline lookup yields CDR1 LGHNT and CDR2 FRNRAP. This CDR3 has 14 amino acids. V shed 5 bases and J shed 7 bases, with 14 bases lying between them. CDR3 residues: CASGLDNRDGELFF. The CDR3 DNA sequence: TGTGCTAGTGGTCTTGACAACAGAGACGGGGAGCTGTTTTTT.

The V and J genes are TRBV2 and TRBJ2-7, with TRBD1 identical over 7 bases. This CDR3 comprises 14 residues. V was clipped by 5 bases and J by 1 base; unmatched bases: 5. CDR1 is SNHLY, CDR2 FYNNEI, per germline. The chain's CDR3 is CASSSQGSSYEQYF. As DNA, the CDR3 is TGTGCCAGCAGTTCACAGGGGTCTTCCTACGAGCAGTACTTC.

This CDR3 reads CASSVSSGYEQYF. The CDR3 DNA sequence: TGTGCCAGCTCCGTTAGCTCGGGGTACGAGCAGTACTTC. The rearrangement links TRBV18 to TRBJ2-7; a possible D gene is TRBD2 (5 bases). The CDR3 is 13 amino acids. Between the trimmed V and J ends, which lost 6 bases and 4 bases, there was a span of 13 bases. CDR1 is KGHSH, CDR2 LQKENI, per germline.

The chain joins TRBV6-5 to TRBJ1-2; a possible D gene is TRBD1 (5 bases). From germline, CDR1 is MNHEY and CDR2 SVGAGI. The CDR3 loop spans 14 amino acids. V was shortened by 6 bases and J by 8 bases, with 19 bases between the two germline ends. The CDR3 loop is CASRRDTSGVGYTF. As DNA, the CDR3 is TGTGCCAGCAGAAGAGATACTTCGGGGGTGGGCTACACCTTC.